A selection of T cell receptor beta chains follows, all from one sample in a study of human T cells and chemical hapten exposure. TCRdb re-analysed the RACE reads in MiXCR, keeping a single row per CDR3 protein. The sample shows approximately 370,000 distinct CDR3 sequences, about 5% of them seen only once. This specimen consisted of whole blood, obtained in connection with sensitization to the hapten diphenylcyclopropenone (DPC). These receptors all stem from a young woman with alopecia areata. Some clones in this sample may be carry-over from other donors' samples. The CDR3 runs from the conserved cysteine through the conserved F or W. The order of the fields is V gene, CDR3 length, J gene, D gene, clone size, CDR3 DNA, CDR3 protein. D genes are given only for firm matches. Clone size is shown for a subset of rows, as once, few, many or a class of expanded clone.

>TRBV28|13|TRBJ2-4|.|many
TGTGCCAGCTCCCCTATTTACGGAAACATTCAGTACTTC
CASSPIYGNIQYF
>TRBV11-2|15|TRBJ2-2|.|few
TGTGCCAGCAGCTTAGACAGGGTACACACCGGGGAGCTGTTTTTT
CASSLDRVHTGELFF
>TRBV7-2|16|TRBJ2-1|TRBD2|.
TGTGCCAGCAGCTTACGCCTTAGCGGGGTCTACAATGAGCAGTTCTTC
CASSLRLSGVYNEQFF
>TRBV12-3/TRBV12-4|16|TRBJ2-3|.|.
TGTGCCAGCCTAAACGGGGGCGGCGGTGTCACAGATACGCAGTATTTT
CASLNGGGGVTDTQYF
>TRBV20-1|13|TRBJ2-7|.|many
TGCAGTGCTACCGATGGGGCTCTCTACGAGCAGTACTTC
CSATDGALYEQYF
>TRBV28|15|TRBJ1-6|.|.
TGTGCCAGCAGTTTATTACAGGGAGTTAATTCACCCCTCCACTTT
CASSLLQGVNSPLHF
>TRBV4-1|17|TRBJ1-6|.|few
TGCGCCAGCAGCCGAGATCCGAGGCGGGGAAGTAATTCACCCCTCCACTTT
CASSRDPRRGSNSPLHF
>TRBV29-1|12|TRBJ2-3|.|many
TGCAGCGTTGTACCGGGGACAGATACGCAGTATTTT
CSVVPGTDTQYF
>TRBV27|16|TRBJ1-1|TRBD1|few
TGTGCCAGCAGTCGGACAGGGGGCACGATAAACACTGAAGCTTTCTTT
CASSRTGGTINTEAFF
>TRBV6-1|14|TRBJ2-3|.|few
TGTGCCAGCAGCGAGAGGGACGTTACAGATACGCAGTATTTT
CASSERDVTDTQYF
>TRBV12-3/TRBV12-4|13|TRBJ2-1|TRBD2|few
TGTGCCTGCTCTAGCGGGGGGGCCCTAGAGCAGTTCTTC
CACSSGGALEQFF
>TRBV7-2|17|TRBJ2-1|TRBD2|many
TGTGCCAGCAGCTTAGGGTCTAGCGGAGAACCCTACAATGAGCAGTTCTTC
CASSLGSSGEPYNEQFF
>TRBV4-1|16|TRBJ2-5|TRBD2|few
TGCGCCAGCAGCCTCCCGGGACTAGCGGATGAAGAGACCCAGTACTTC
CASSLPGLADEETQYF
>TRBV10-3|15|TRBJ2-5|TRBD2|.
TGTGCCATCAGTGGTCTAGCGGGGGGCCAAGAGACCCAGTACTTC
CAISGLAGGQETQYF
>TRBV5-1|18|TRBJ1-5|.|.
TGCGCCAGCAGCTTGCTACCCCGGAGCCTAAATAGCAATCAGCCCCAGCATTTT
CASSLLPRSLNSNQPQHF
>TRBV5-1|15|TRBJ2-5|TRBD1|many
TGCGCCAGCAGCTCCACAGGGGGCTACCAAGAGACCCAGTACTTC
CASSSTGGYQETQYF
>TRBV5-6|13|TRBJ1-2|.|many
TGTGCCAGCAGCTTACAGGCTAACTATGGCTACACCTTC
CASSLQANYGYTF
>TRBV24-1|11|TRBJ1-2|.|many
TGTGCCACCGAAAATGGGTATGGCTACACCTTC
CATENGYGYTF
>TRBV6-2/TRBV6-3|14|TRBJ2-1|TRBD2|.
TGTGCCAGCAGCCCCCTCCTAGCGGGGGGGCGTAGGTTCTTC
CASSPLLAGGRRFF
>TRBV29-1|15|TRBJ1-1|.|few
TGCAGCGTTGTCTGGGGGGTAGGAGCAAACACTGAAGCTTTCTTT
CSVVWGVGANTEAFF